This T cell receptor beta chain is from a study of blood T cell repertoires in COVID-19. About the research overall: Spain, Italy and the United States supplied samples that represented acute and convalescent COVID-19.

Only in-frame clones appear in the TCRdb table, and some are missing; sequencing was by immunoSEQ multiplex PCR. The sample lists about 250,000 clones; 75% to 90% were seen once. CDR1 SSHAT and CDR2 FNYEAQ come from the germline V gene (reference sequence). CDR3 length: 13 residues. With regard to this clone: One end of the junction does not line up with germline, which may come from a read error.

Participants reported their clinical history, and cohort assignment relied on those reports. The sequencing sample was made of PBMCs or T cells enriched from blood (not recorded which). The clonotype originates from a woman in her 30s with acute COVID-19. This chain links TRBV7-7 with TRBJ2-1, with D possibly TRBD1 on 6 matching bases. CDR3 nucleotides: TGTGCTAGCAGCCCGGACAGAGGTAGGGAGCAGTTCTTC. Its translation is CASSPDRGREQFF.